The text below deals with one T cell receptor (beta chain). Clones were sequenced by immunoSEQ multiplex PCR, and TCRdb holds only the in-frame ones, with some missing. The data contain 140,000 to 150,000 clones, about 80% of them singletons. V lost 4 bases, J lost 6 bases, and 3 bases stayed unmatched. The germline CDR1 and CDR2 sequences are SGHAT and FQDESV (reference sequence). The CDR3 contains 13 residues. The data were taken from a study of cytotoxic CD8 clonotypes in ibrutinib-treated CLL. Study background: Overall, 25 or so responses were partial and 2 complete; following median roughly six years, roughly 15 patients stayed remitted and about 12 progressed.

The TCR was taken from a human donor with chronic lymphocytic leukemia. This specimen consisted of PBMCs, obtained after 24 months of ibrutinib treatment. V is TRBV11-1 and J is TRBJ1-5; 7 positions agree with TRBD1. The CDR3, as DNA: TGTGCCAGCAGCTCAGGGGGGTCTCAGCCCCAGCATTTT. This encodes CASSSGGSQPQHF.